This entry features one T cell receptor beta chain sequence. The clone's antigen remains unknown. Within one base of it there is no much larger clone, and no base qualities were kept. The data were obtained in a study of blood T cell repertoires in COVID-19 (TCRdb year 2020). A note on the overall study: Collaborator samples came from the United States, Italy and Spain and covered acute and convalescent phases of COVID-19. The prospective study material was composed of cDNA or gDNA derived from T cells, B-cell-depleted T cells, or PBMCs. The dataset comprised deeply sampled blood TCRbeta repertoires from subjects exposed to, actively infected with, or recovered from COVID-19. The repertoires were made available in a free public database intended to serve as a resource for research on the immune response to SARS-CoV-2. Samples came from the ongoing ImmuneRACE study (first 160 participants) plus 1,254 subjects from 6 global collaborators. Sample metadata almost always included a de-identified subject ID, COVID-19 status, age in years and sex. Where HLA class I and class II types were available, the types were taken from metadata supplied by the sample provider, not from assay-based typing. Overall study results and their limits: The amount of clinical and demographic metadata varied by source and participant and was provided uncurated.

One collaborating source in Seattle enrolled patients during active infection and followed them longitudinally through the course of disease. Whole blood was collected in K2EDTA tubes by collaborating institutions according to the institutions' own protocols. For TCRbeta analysis, collaborators shipped samples in one of three forms: frozen whole blood, isolated PBMCs, or DNA extracted from either of those sample types. The immunoSEQ Assay, a bias-controlled multiplex PCR, was used to amplify TCRbeta CDR3 regions from genomic DNA. Concerning the study's data processing: The number of nucleated cells in each sample was estimated from the amplification of reference gene primers within the assay. To quantify the absolute abundance of each unique TCRbeta CDR3 rearrangement, sequence reads were collapsed and filtered. For each sample, productive Simpson clonality was calculated as the square root of Simpson's diversity index across productive rearrangements. TCRdb mirrors the immuneACCESS table, restricted to in-frame sequences. Some clones are absent from its copies; in checked studies, under half trace to an unresolved V gene, and the reason for the others is unknown. That table is the source of V, J and clone size, and D and trimming were worked out from the DNA. Counted in this sample were about 200,000 clones; just under 85% of them appeared once. Jointly, the top ten make up about 0.91% of the sample.

The germline V and J ends show losses of 3 bases and 3 bases respectively, and no gene match explains 5 bases of the junction. The germline V gene supplies CDR1 LGHNA and CDR2 YNFKEQ. Reading from cysteine to phenylalanine, the CDR3 counts 16 amino acids. The entry retains the CDR3 DNA only, 48 bases that are in frame from base 1. The chain employs TRBV4-2 and TRBJ1-5; a stretch of 10 junction bases matches TRBD1. Material: peripheral blood. This receptor was obtained from a man aged 55 to 69 with COVID-19, enrolled during active disease. The nucleotide sequence is TGTGCCAGCAGCCATATGGGACAGGGGAACAATCAGCCCCAGCATTTT. It encodes CASSHMGQGNNQPQHF.